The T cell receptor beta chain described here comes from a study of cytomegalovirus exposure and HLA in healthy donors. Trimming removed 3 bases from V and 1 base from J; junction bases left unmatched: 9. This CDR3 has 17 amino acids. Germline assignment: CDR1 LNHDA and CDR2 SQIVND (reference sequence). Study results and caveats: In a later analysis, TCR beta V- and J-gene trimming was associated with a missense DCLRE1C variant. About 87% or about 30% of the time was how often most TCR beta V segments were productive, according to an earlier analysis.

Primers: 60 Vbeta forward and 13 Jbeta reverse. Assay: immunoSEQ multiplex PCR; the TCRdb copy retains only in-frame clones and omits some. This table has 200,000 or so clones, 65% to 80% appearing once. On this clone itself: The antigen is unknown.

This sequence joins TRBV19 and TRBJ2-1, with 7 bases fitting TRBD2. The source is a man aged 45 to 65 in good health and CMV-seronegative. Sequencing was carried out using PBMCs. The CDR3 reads CASSMGLAAPSYNEQFF. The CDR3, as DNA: TGTGCCAGTAGTATGGGGCTAGCGGCGCCGTCCTACAATGAGCAGTTCTTC.